The present T cell receptor beta chain was sequenced within a study of cytomegalovirus exposure and HLA in healthy donors (dated by TCRdb to 2016 to 2017). Looking at the study overall: An earlier analysis of 550 to 700 of the donors reported 250 to 300 Gb of sequence data and around 120 million unique TCR beta sequences from some 180 million T cells. Around 320 gigabases of sequencing data and 70 million to 85 million unique TCR sequences were included in an early release covering over 600 HLA-typed donors. Of the 398 genotyped donors, roughly 80% were placed in the genetic ancestry cluster associated with self-reported Caucasian donors. The study aimed to test whether cataloging public T cell receptors could reveal signatures of past pathogen exposure. The T cell repertoires of 666 subjects were profiled by immunosequencing and related to cytomegalovirus serostatus. Along with the approximately 650-subject first cohort, a separate validation cohort of over 90 different subjects was used. High-throughput TCR immunosequencing, statistical association of individual TCRs with disease status, and machine learning were combined to predict cytomegalovirus infection status. A later analysis re-analyzed previously published TCR beta repertoires from 500 to 700 donors and added high-resolution HLA genotyping to study TCR occurrence patterns. Rather than using new phenotypic data, the later analysis identified candidate immune exposures from TCR beta sequences and from how often those sequences occurred across donors. In an earlier analysis of 587 of the donors, high-throughput TCR beta sequencing was used to judge whether each TCR beta V gene segment behaved as functional or pseudogenic. Donor age, sex, ethnicity and CMV serostatus were collected together with the repertoire data. Genome-wide SNP genotypes for about 65% of the roughly 700 donors were used in a later genetic analysis, which treated that subset as a discovery cohort. Every repertoire in the discovery cohort had been generated on one and the same sequencing platform. HLA typing covered class I and class II loci at four-digit resolution. Typing coverage differed by locus: A, B, C, DRB1 and DQB1 were typed in about 620-640 donors, DQA1 in roughly 510, DPA1 in some 610, and DPB1 in 472. A few DR-DQ haplotypes were handled as single units for association and clustering because linkage in the cohort was strong. Among a few hundred genotyped donors of the cohort, an average of 235,054 unique TCR beta nucleotide sequences were sequenced per donor, roughly 18% of them non-productive. The paper as a whole reports these results and caveats: An earlier analysis of 450 to 750 of the donors showed that most TCR beta V segments appeared in productive rearrangements either about 87% or about 30% of the time, which broadly matched IMGT annotations. The classifier was reported to diagnose cytomegalovirus status with high specificity and sensitivity in both the original cohort and the validation cohort. For the cohort, immune exposure information was limited to CMV serostatus. A later analysis associated about 17,000 TCR beta sequences with specific HLA alleles at a false discovery rate of 0.05. Assigning TCR associations to individual alleles was difficult when HLA alleles, especially DR and DQ, strongly co-occurred. In vitro tests confirmed that a few of the cytomegalovirus-associated TCR beta chains recognize cytomegalovirus antigens. It was suggested by the authors that the approach could potentially be generalized to other disease states and immunological phenotypes. Correlated functional status among segregating V segments might be attributable to linkage disequilibrium, but an unknown experimental factor could not be ruled out. In a later analysis, several top co-occurrence clusters were reported to appear linked to parvovirus B19, influenza, CMV and Epstein-Barr virus. Most TCR sequences were observed very rarely across donors, whereas some public TCRs were present in many individuals. According to a later analysis, most CMV-associated TCR beta chains appeared to be HLA-restricted, and the HLA associations seemed to be driven largely by CMV exposure. In a later analysis, HLA-associated TCR beta chains showed more clonal expansion and lower generation probabilities than non-associated chains that were equally common. In the study, around 150 TCR beta chains were listed as associated with cytomegalovirus. A cluster of highly shared sequence variants was judged likely to be a technical artifact of the sequencing pipeline. Some IMGT-functional V segments, including TRBV6-2 and TRBV6-3, could not be told apart with the 87-base-pair reads, so those segments were excluded. HLA typing was unavailable for some donors at each locus, so association tests used only the typed subset. A further reported finding was that TCR beta sequences accurately predicted the HLA-A and HLA-B alleles for most subjects in the first cohort. In this cohort, only TCR beta chains were sequenced, and detectable features were limited by the absence of alpha or paired-chain data. In a later analysis, TCR association rates were found to vary across HLA loci, with the most associated TCRs seen for DRB1 alleles and the fewest for HLA-C alleles. Presence/absence analyses assumed roughly uniform sequencing depth across donors, an assumption that may not hold. Compared with the approximately 720-donor mean, donors in an Asian-associated ancestry cluster had fewer N-insertions in productive TCRs, according to a later genetic analysis. The earlier analysis of about 600 of the donors excluded 15 to 20 rarely observed V segments, including chromosome 9 orphons, because counts were too low. In a later genetic analysis, a missense DCLRE1C variant was associated with V-gene and J-gene trimming of TCR beta chains, and the association was replicated in an independent cohort.

Library construction relied on the immunoSEQ multiplex PCR assay. For the multiplex PCR, a mixture combining 60 forward primers for TCR Vbeta segments and 13 reverse primers for TCR Jbeta segments was used. The CDR3 region of rearranged TCR beta genes was amplified from genomic DNA by a multiplex PCR assay. On the Illumina HiSeq System, the amplified TCR beta libraries were sequenced as 87-base-pair reads. As for how the authors treated the data: A later analysis counted approximately 74 million unique TCR beta chains across the 640 or so repertoires, and around 9.9 million of these chains were shared by at least two donors. Raw reads were error-corrected and collapsed into unique sequences with a nearest-neighbor algorithm that merged closely related sequences to remove PCR and sequencing errors. To assign V, D and J gene segments, CDR3 sequences were aligned to IMGT reference sequences. For a sequence to be retained, a match of at least six nucleotides to both a V gene segment and a J gene segment was required. Rearrangements were called productive when the CDR3 lacked stop codons and stayed in frame with V and J; all others were non-productive. CDR3 was defined according to IMGT convention as the region running from the second conserved V-encoded cysteine to the conserved J-encoded phenylalanine. Sequences without an unambiguous match to a single V gene segment were excluded from the earlier analysis of about 600 of the donors. In an earlier analysis of 587 of the donors, V segments were called functional above 56.7% productive rearrangements and were called segregating when the between-donor standard deviation exceeded 5%. To diagnose cytomegalovirus status from the catalog of TCR beta chain sequences, a statistical classification framework was built. A later analysis assigned V and J genes by comparing TCR nucleotide sequences with IMGT/GENE-DB human TR gene sequences. In a later analysis, CDR3 sequences and most-parsimonious VDJ recombination scenarios were assigned using the TCRdist pipeline. In a later analysis, each TCR beta chain was defined by its CDR3 amino acid sequence together with its V-gene family, and reads without a unique V-gene family were excluded. To address suspected cross-contamination and a sequencing artifact, a later analysis removed approximately 600 highly shared, low-generation-probability nucleotide sequences. In a later analysis, a clonal expansion index for each public chain was calculated from normalized within-repertoire ranks of inferred template counts. Generation probabilities in a later analysis came from a VDJ recombination model fitted to out-of-frame rearrangements, and those results were checked against IGoR. Hypergeometric tests were used in a later analysis to score TCR-TCR, TCR-HLA and TCR-CMV co-occurrence, with a repertoire-size bias correction applied to the TCR pairs. False discovery rates were estimated in a later analysis by permuting HLA or CMV assignments 20 times. A later analysis grouped co-occurring TCRs with DBSCAN, adding TCRdist sequence similarity when clustering within HLA-allele-positive subsets. Repertoires with fewer than 30,000 or more than 120,000 public chains were left out of co-occurrence clustering, as were five repertoires with anomalous nucleotide sharing. TCRdb holds this immuneACCESS table with in-frame rearrangements only. Some clones are missing; in checked studies, unresolved V genes explain under half, and the rest has no known cause. The V and J calls and clone size are taken from that table; D and trimming were inferred from the DNA. The table for this sample lists some 170,000 clones; about 69% of them were counted only once. The ten largest clones take up under 2.5% of the sample.

CDR1 and CDR2 were assigned from the germline V gene as SGHAT and FQNNGV. Taken from cysteine to phenylalanine, the CDR3 has 19 residues. Only CDR3 DNA is held: 57 bases, read in frame from base 1. The cohort was made up of hundreds of healthy bone marrow donors. Cohort members were all nominally healthy when sampled, although unrecorded immune exposures were likely present. CMV serostatus was recorded as positive for some 300 and negative for about 50% of the 666 cohort members, whereas no CMV serostatus was recorded for the donor in question. Each donor provided a peripheral blood sample, and peripheral blood mononuclear cells were used for TCR beta sequencing. The Qiagen DNeasy Blood Extraction Kit was used to extract genomic DNA from the blood cell samples. In regard to this clone: The antigen this receptor binds is unknown. One end of the junction is discordant with germline, which a read error may explain. Other DNA sequences within the sample encode an identical CDR3.

The specimen was PBMCs. The sequence derives from a human donor in good health. The chain joins TRBV11-2 to TRBJ1-1; TRBD1 is perhaps the D gene, given 5 matching bases. At the DNA level, the sequence is TGTGCCAGCAGCTCTGCCTTGGGGTGGCGGGGGAATGGGAACACCGAAGCTTTCTTT. Translated, this gives CASSSALGWRGNGNTEAFF.